This paragraph covers one TCR beta chain sequence. The antigen is not known. The source of the sample is a study of cytomegalovirus exposure and HLA in healthy donors. The PCR made use of 60 Vbeta and 13 Jbeta primers. Some clones are missing from TCRdb's copy, which holds only in-frame ones; the method was immunoSEQ multiplex PCR. The listing contains approximately 100,000 clones. Findings of the study overall: Reportedly, a later analysis found an Asian-associated ancestry cluster had fewer N-insertions than the approximately 670-donor mean. CMV serostatus was the sole immune exposure information available.

This CDR3 comprises 15 residues. Trimming removed 4 bases from V and 2 bases from J; junction bases left unmatched: 6. Germline CDR1 SGHDT, CDR2 YYEEEE. The chain recombines TRBV5-6 with TRBJ2-7; 10 positions match TRBD1. The TCR sequence derives from a man over 45 in good health and CMV-seronegative. The material sequenced was PBMCs. In DNA, the CDR3 is TGTGCCAGCAGCACGGGACAGGGGTCAGCCTACGAGCAGTACTTC. It specifies CASSTGQGSAYEQYF.